This TCR beta chain was identified in a study of shared clonotypes between healthy human individuals (dated by TCRdb to the early 2020s). The study in broad terms: The cohort included a few men and two women between 18 and 49 years of age. For each donor, three plates each were used for CD4 naive and CD4 memory, two plates were used for CD8 naive, and one plate was used for CD8 memory. The study deeply sequenced blood TCR repertoires of about five healthy adults to estimate repertoire size and the extent of clonotype sharing between individuals. To increase sequencing depth and limit assay-specific biases, different laboratories used diverse techniques to prepare libraries and sequence TCR repertoires. Each donor's leukapheresis produced roughly between about 0.9 and 9.5 billion PBMCs. Study-level results and caveats: Naive subsets generally had larger estimated clonotype richness than memory subsets did. Compared with non-shared clonotypes, the clonotypes found in all four sorted-subset donors had higher generation probabilities. Sampling was restricted to blood, and TCR repertoires in tissues likely differ from the TCR repertoires found in blood. Based on pairwise subsampling, the degree of clonotype sharing among donors was expected to be affected by sequencing depth. Because the study included a small number of donors, the genetic and exposure-history diversity represented was limited. Incomplete sequencing was indicated by rarefaction of sorted-subset datasets, despite the large sequencing depth. Sharing across a handful of donors was observed for approximately 5% of naive CD4, about 3.2% of naive CD8, about 2.3% of memory CD4, and less than 0.45% of memory CD8 clonotypes.

Healthy HIV-negative adults with no recently reported acute infections or vaccinations were included as donors. Every donor was a Caucasian adult residing in Nashville, Tennessee, USA. CD4+ T cells were enriched by magnetic negative selection, after which naive cells were positively selected on CD45RA and the negative fraction was taken as the memory subset. After blood collection by leukapheresis, PBMCs were isolated using Ficoll-Histopaque density gradient centrifugation and then cryopreserved in the vapor phase of liquid nitrogen. Analytical flow cytometry was used to check the purity and quantity of every magnetically sorted T cell population. Each sorted fraction had its genomic DNA isolated and then quantified by UV absorbance on a Nanodrop 2000c. V and J are truncated by 1 base and 2 bases respectively, leaving an intervening sequence of 3 bases. The CDR1 and CDR2 encoded by the germline V gene (reference sequence) are GTSNPN and SVGIG. The CDR3 has 11 amino acids, counting the end cysteine and phenylalanine. This entry keeps only the CDR3 DNA: 33 bases, framed from base 1.

As for this clone: Its antigen is currently not known. No base quality values were provided; no much bigger clone lies one nucleotide off. This same CDR3 is encoded by further DNA sequences in the sample.

TCR CDR3 regions were amplified from genomic DNA by multiplex PCR using the deep immunoSEQ assay. Extracted genomic DNA from each cell subset was spread evenly across all wells of several immunoSEQ 96-well plates, with each plate serving as a replicate. For sorted subsets, approximately 210 ng of genomic DNA, equivalent to around 30,000 T cell genomes, went into each replicate PCR. Purified libraries were measured with a Qubit 3.0 fluorometer, size-checked on a Bioanalyzer 2100, and measured again with the KAPA Library Quantification kit. Every immunoSEQ 96-well plate was sequenced on a dedicated single-read 150-cycle Illumina NextSeq 550 flow cell. The authors' pipeline ran thus. Because the immunoSEQ output held only junctional sequences and lacked quality scores, the filtering could not match the filtering applied to full-length reads. Sequences were annotated with PyIR, a Python wrapper for IgBLAST v1.9, using IMGT germline references to assign V/J genes and CDR3. Reads were removed for weak V/J assignments (E-value above 1e-6), missing CDR3, stop codons, out-of-frame junctions, or ambiguous translated residues. A V3J clonotype was defined by an identical inferred V gene, J gene, and CDR3 amino acid sequence. Percentage overlap between repertoires was calculated by dividing the number of shared unique clonotypes by the size of the smaller repertoire. RTK rarefaction, the Chao1 estimator, and Recon v2.1 estimates of unobserved clonotypes were used to assess repertoire richness. For all TCRbeta clonotypes obtained by the gDNA method from a few donors, generation probabilities were computed with OLGA. TCRdb obtained this table from immuneACCESS and retained in-frame rearrangements with V and J assigned. These tables miss some clones; where compared with another copy, unresolved V genes account for less than half of the shortfall, and the remainder is unexplained. V, J and clone size derive from that table, while D and trimming were established from the DNA sequence. Here the sample has more than 2 million clones; around 95% occur a single time. 0.13% of the sample goes to the ten largest clones.

The clonotype comes from a man in his late teens or twenties in good health. The rearrangement combines TRBV30 with TRBJ2-7; no D gene can be assigned with confidence. Material: naive CD4+ T cells sorted from blood. Sample cell subset or site, as interpreted from the label and publication: CD45RA+ positively selected. The bases read TGTGCCTGGAGTGGCACCTACGAGCAGTACTTC. Its protein is CAWSGTYEQYF. Reference TRBV30 and TRBJ2-7 proteins supply the regions before and after the CDR3; the full variable domain is: SQTIHQWPATLVQPVGSPLSLECTVEGTSNPNLYWYRQAAGRGLQLLFYSVGIGQISSEVPQNLSASRPQDRQFILSSKKLLLSDSGFYLCAWSGTYEQYFGPGTRLTVT.